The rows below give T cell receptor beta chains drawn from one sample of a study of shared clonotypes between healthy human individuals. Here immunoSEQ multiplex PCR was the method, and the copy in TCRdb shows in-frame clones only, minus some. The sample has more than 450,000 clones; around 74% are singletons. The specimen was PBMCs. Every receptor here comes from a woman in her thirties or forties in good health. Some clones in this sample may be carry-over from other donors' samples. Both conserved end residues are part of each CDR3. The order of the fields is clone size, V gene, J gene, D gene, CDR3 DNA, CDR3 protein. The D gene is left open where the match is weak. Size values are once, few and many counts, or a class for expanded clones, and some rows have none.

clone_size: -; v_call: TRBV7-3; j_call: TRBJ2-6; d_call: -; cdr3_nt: TGTGCCAGCAGCCCAGGGGTGGCTGGGGCCAACGTCCTGACTTTC; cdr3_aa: CASSPGVAGANVLTF
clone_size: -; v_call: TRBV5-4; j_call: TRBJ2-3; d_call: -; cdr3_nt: TGTGCCAGCAGCTTGGCGGGGGGCGCGGGAGATACGCAGTATTTT; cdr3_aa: CASSLAGGAGDTQYF
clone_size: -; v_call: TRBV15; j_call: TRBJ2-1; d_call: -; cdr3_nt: TGTGCCACCAGCAGAGATGGGCGGCAGGGGCAGTTCTTC; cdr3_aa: CATSRDGRQGQFF
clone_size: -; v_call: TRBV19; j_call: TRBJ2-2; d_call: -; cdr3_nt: TGTGCCAGTAGTATTAGAGGGATCACCGGGGAGCTGTTTTTT; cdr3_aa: CASSIRGITGELFF
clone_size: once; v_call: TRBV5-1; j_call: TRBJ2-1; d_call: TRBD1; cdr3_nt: TGCGCCAGCAGCTTGGGGCCGGGGACAGGTAAAATCAATGAGCAGTTCTTC; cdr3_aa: CASSLGPGTGKINEQFF
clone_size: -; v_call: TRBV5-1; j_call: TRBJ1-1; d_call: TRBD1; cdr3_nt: TGCGCCAGCAGCTTGTCCTGGGACAGAATGAACACTGAAGCTTTCTTT; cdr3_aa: CASSLSWDRMNTEAFF
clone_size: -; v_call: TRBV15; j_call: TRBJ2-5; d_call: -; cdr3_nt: TGTGCCACCAGCAGAGATTCCTTAGGCAGGGGAGCCTGGGGGACCCAGTACTTC; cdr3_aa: CATSRDSLGRGAWGTQYF
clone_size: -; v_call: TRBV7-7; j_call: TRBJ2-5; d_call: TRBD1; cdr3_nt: TGTGCTAGCAGCTTAGGGACAGGGCCTCAAGAGACCCAGTACTTC; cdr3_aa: CASSLGTGPQETQYF
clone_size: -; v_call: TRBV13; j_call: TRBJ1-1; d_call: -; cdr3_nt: TGTGCCAGCAGCTTAGGGACAGGTGAAGCTTTCTTT; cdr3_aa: CASSLGTGEAFF
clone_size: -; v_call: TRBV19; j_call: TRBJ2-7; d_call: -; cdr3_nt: TGTGCCAGTAGTGTCGCAGCAGGGTACGAGCAGTACTTC; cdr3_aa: CASSVAAGYEQYF
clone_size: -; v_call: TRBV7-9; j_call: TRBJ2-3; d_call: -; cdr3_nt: TGTGCCAGCAGCTTAGTATCCGGGAAGTATACAGATACGCAGTATTTT; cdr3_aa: CASSLVSGKYTDTQYF
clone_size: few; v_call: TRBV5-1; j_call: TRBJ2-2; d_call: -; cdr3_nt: TGCGCCAGCAGCTGGACCGGGACAACGAACACCGGGGAGCTGTTTTTT; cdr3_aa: CASSWTGTTNTGELFF
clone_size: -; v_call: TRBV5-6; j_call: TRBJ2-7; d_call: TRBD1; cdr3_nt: TGTGCCAGCAGCGGGGACCCGGACAGGGCGATCTACGAGCAGTACTTC; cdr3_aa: CASSGDPDRAIYEQYF
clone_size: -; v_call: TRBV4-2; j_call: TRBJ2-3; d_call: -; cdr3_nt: TGTGCCAGCAGCCAAGATCAACGGTTCCCTACAGATACGCAGTATTTT; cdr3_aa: CASSQDQRFPTDTQYF
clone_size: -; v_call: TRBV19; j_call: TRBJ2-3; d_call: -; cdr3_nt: TGTGCCAGTAGTACCCTTAGCGGCAGCACAGATACGCAGTATTTT; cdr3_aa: CASSTLSGSTDTQYF
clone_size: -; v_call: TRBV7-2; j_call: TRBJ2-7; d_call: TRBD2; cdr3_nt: TGTGCCAGCAGCTTAGTTGTGGGGGAGGGCTACGAGCAGTACTTC; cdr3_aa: CASSLVVGEGYEQYF
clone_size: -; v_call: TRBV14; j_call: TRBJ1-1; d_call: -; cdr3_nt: TGTGCCAGCAGCCAGGGACGCGGAACTGAAGCTTTCTTT; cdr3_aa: CASSQGRGTEAFF
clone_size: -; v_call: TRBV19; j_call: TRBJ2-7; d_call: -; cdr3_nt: TGTGCCAGTAGTATACTGGGTCGGGCTACCTACGAGCAGTACTTC; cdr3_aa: CASSILGRATYEQYF
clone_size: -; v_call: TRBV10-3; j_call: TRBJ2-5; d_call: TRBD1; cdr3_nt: TGTGCCATCAGTCGACAGGGGCATGAAGAGACCCAGTACTTC; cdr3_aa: CAISRQGHEETQYF
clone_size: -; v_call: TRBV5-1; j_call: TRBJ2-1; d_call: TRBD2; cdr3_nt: TGCGCCAGCAGCCCGCGGTTCGAGCGGGACTACAATGAGCAGTTCTTC; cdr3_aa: CASSPRFERDYNEQFF
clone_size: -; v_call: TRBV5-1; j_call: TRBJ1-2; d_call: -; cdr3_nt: TGCGCCAGCCATAGCTATCGAAAGACCTATGGCTACACCTTC; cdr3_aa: CASHSYRKTYGYTF
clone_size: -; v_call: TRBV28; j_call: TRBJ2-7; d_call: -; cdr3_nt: TGTGCCAGCAGTTTATTCCAGGCTTCGAACCCCTACGAGCAGTACTTC; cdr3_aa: CASSLFQASNPYEQYF
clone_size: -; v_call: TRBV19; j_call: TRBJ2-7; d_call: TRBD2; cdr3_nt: TGTGCCAGTAACTCCGGACTAGCGGGAGGAGTTAACGAGCAGTACTTC; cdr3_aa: CASNSGLAGGVNEQYF
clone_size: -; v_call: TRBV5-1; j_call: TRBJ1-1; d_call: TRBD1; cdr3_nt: TGCGCCAGCAGCTTCTCCGCCGGGACAGCAAGGACTGAAGCTTTCTTT; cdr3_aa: CASSFSAGTARTEAFF
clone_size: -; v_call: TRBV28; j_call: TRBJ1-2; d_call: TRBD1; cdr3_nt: TGTGCCAGCAGTTTTACAAGGACAGGTTTAAATGGCTACACCTTC; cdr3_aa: CASSFTRTGLNGYTF
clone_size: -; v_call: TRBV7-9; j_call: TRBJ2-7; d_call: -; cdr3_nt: TGTGCCAGCAGCCTGGGGGCCCTCAGATACGAGCAGTACTTC; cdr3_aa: CASSLGALRYEQYF
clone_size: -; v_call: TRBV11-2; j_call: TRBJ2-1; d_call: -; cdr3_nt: TGTGCCAGCAGCGAAAGTCATATTCAGACCTACAATGAGCAGTTCTTC; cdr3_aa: CASSESHIQTYNEQFF
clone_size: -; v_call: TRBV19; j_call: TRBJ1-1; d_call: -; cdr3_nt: TGTGCCAGTAGTCCCCTGGGTCGACAGAACACTGAAGCTTTCTTT; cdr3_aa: CASSPLGRQNTEAFF
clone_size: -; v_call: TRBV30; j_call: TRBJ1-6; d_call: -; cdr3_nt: TGTGCCTGGAGTGATGAGGGGGTATCCTATAATTCACCCCTCCACTTT; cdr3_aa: CAWSDEGVSYNSPLHF
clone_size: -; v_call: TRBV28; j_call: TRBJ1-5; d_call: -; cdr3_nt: TGTGCCAGCAGACGGGACATCCGACAGCCCCAGCATTTT; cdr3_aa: CASRRDIRQPQHF
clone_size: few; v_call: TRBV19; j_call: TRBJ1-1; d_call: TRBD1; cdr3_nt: TGTGCCACTCAGCGAAGGGACAGCCACACTGAAGCTTTCTTT; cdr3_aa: CATQRRDSHTEAFF
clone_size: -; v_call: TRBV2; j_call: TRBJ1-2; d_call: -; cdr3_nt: TGTGCCAGCAGTGGACAGACAAGCGACTATGGCTACACCTTC; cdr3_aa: CASSGQTSDYGYTF
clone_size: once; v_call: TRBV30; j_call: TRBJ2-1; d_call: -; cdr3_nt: TGTGCCTGGAGCCTTTACAATGAGCAGTTCTTC; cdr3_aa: CAWSLYNEQFF
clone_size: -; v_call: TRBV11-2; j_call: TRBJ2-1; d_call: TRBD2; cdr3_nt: TGTGCCAGCAGCTTAGAGCTAGGCGGGAGAGCCTACAATGAGCAGTTCTTC; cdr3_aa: CASSLELGGRAYNEQFF
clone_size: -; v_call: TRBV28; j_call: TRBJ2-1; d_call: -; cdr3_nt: TGTGCCAGCAGCCCGACTAGTTTCAATGAGCAGTTCTTC; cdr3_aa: CASSPTSFNEQFF
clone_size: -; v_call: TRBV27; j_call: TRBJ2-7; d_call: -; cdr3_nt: TGTGCCAGCATCCCCGGCGGACGGGGAAACGAGCAGTACTTC; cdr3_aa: CASIPGGRGNEQYF
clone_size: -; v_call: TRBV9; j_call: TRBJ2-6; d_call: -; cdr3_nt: TGTGCCAGCAGCGTAGGGAGAACACCCACTGGGGCCAACGTCCTGACTTTC; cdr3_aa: CASSVGRTPTGANVLTF
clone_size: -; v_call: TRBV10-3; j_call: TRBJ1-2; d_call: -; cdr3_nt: TGTGCCATCAGTATTTTTAACTATGGCTACACCTTC; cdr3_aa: CAISIFNYGYTF
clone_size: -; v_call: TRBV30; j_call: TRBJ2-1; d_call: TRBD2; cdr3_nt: TGTGCCTGGTCGGAAATGCGGGAGAAAGGCCAGTTCTTC; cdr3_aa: CAWSEMREKGQFF
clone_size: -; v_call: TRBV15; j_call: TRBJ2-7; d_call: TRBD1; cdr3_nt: TGTGCCACCAGCAAGCGGGACAGGGGGCTAGAAGAGCAGTACTTC; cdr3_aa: CATSKRDRGLEEQYF
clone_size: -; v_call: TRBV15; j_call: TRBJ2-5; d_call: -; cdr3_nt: TGTGCCACCAGCAGAGCAGCTAGCGTGGAGACCCAGTACTTC; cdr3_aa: CATSRAASVETQYF
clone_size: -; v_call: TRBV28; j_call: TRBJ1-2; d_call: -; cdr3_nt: TGTGCCAGCAGTTCCCCGACTGTGGTGGGTGGCTACACCTTC; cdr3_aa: CASSSPTVVGGYTF
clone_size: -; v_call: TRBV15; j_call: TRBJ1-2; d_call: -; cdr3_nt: TGTGCCACCAGCAGAGATCTGACTCTTGGGACCGATAACTATGGCTACACCTTC; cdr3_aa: CATSRDLTLGTDNYGYTF
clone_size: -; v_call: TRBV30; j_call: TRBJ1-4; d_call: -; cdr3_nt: TGTGCCTGGAGTGTACTAAGGGAAAAACTGTTTTTT; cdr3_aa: CAWSVLREKLFF
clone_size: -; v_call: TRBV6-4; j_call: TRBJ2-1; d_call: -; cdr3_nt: TGTGCCAGCAGTGAAGCAGGGGAGAACAATGAGCAGTTCTTC; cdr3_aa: CASSEAGENNEQFF
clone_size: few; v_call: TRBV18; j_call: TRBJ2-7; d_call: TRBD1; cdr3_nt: TGTGCCAGCTCAGCCGGACAGGGGAGTGGATACGAGCAGTACTTC; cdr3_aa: CASSAGQGSGYEQYF
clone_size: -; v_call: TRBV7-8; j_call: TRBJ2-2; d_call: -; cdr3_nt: TGTGCCAGCAGCTTAGCCCCCGGGACCGTCAACACCGGGGAGCTGTTTTTT; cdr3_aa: CASSLAPGTVNTGELFF
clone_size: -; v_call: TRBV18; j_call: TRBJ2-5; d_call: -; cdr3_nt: TGTGCCAGCTCACCACCGTCCGTATCCCAAGAGACCCAGTACTTC; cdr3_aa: CASSPPSVSQETQYF
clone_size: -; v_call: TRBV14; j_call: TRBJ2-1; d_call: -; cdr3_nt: TGTGCCAGCAGCTTATTGTGGGGGTCCAATGAGCAGTTCTTC; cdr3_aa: CASSLLWGSNEQFF
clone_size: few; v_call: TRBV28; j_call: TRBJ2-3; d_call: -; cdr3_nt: TGTGCCAGCAGTTTTGGGGGGCAGGGGACAGATACGCAGTATTTT; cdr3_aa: CASSFGGQGTDTQYF
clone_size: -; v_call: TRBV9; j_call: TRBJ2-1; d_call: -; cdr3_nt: TGTGCCAGCAGCGTGAAGACTGGATACAATGAGCAGTTCTTC; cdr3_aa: CASSVKTGYNEQFF
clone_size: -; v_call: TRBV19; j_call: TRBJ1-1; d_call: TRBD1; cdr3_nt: TGTGCCAGTAGCCAGGGGGCGCGGGCTGAAGCTTTCTTT; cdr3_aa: CASSQGARAEAFF
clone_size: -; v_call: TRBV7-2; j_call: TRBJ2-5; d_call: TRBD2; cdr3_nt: TGTGCCAGCAGCTCCGGGGGGGCTCGAGAGACCCAGTACTTC; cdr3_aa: CASSSGGARETQYF
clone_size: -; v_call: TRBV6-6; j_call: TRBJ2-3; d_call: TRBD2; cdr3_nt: TGTGCCAGCAGTTATTCGCGGGAGATCACAGATACGCAGTATTTT; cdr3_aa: CASSYSREITDTQYF
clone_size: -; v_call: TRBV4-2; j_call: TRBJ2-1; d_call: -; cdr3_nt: TGTGCCAGCAGCCAAGATCTGGGCCACAATGAGCAGTTCTTC; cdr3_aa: CASSQDLGHNEQFF
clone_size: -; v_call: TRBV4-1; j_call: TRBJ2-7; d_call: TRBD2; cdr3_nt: TGCGCCAGCAGTCAAGAAGGTAGCGGGAGGCGGACCTACGAGCAGTACTTC; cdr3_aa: CASSQEGSGRRTYEQYF
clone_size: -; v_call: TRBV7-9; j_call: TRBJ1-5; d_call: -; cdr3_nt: TGTGCCAGCAGCCTAGATAGCTGGTCGGATCAGCCCCAGCATTTT; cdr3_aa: CASSLDSWSDQPQHF
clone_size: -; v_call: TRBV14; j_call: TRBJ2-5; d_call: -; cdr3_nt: TGTGCCAGCAGCCAAGATCGTGTGAAGACCCAGTACTTC; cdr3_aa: CASSQDRVKTQYF
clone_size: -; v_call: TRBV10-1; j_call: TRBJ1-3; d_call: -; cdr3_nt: TGCGCCAGCAGCCCGTTTACAGGGCCTCCAGGAAACACCATATATTTT; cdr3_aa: CASSPFTGPPGNTIYF
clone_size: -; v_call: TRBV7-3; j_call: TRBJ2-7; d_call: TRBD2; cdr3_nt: TGTGCCAGCAGCCCACCACTAGCGGGAGTTCTCAGGGAGCAGTACTTC; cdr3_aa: CASSPPLAGVLREQYF